This TCR beta chain stems from a study of tumor and adjacent non-tumor tissue in lung cancer. The overall study: Patients were aged about 30 to 80, 10 men and roughly 5 women, stage I to III. Around 4.4 million productive TCRbeta reads were obtained per sample on average.

The germline CDR1 and CDR2 sequences are SGHNT and YENEEA. The CDR3 contains 14 residues when both ends are counted. As to this clonotype: As yet, its antigen is unknown. This CDR3 is missing its conserved last phenylalanine or tryptophan, likely due to a read error. The DNA is omitted, as the CDR3 cannot be located on it reliably, and the CDR3 follows TCRdb's listing.

No cell sorting was done before RNA was extracted from the tissue. Three rounds of nested PCR, following a modified ARM-PCR protocol, produced the TCRbeta library. TCRdb reanalysed the multiplex PCR reads using MiXCR and keeps one entry per CDR3 protein. Of tens of thousands of distinct CDR3 sequences in the sample, about 60% are singletons; the top ten hold roughly a fifth. Study-wide findings and caveats: In normal lung, the top 100 clones were significantly more dominant than in tumor. Tumor tissue had significantly higher TCR diversity than normal lung.

The clonotype comes from a man aged 50 to 59 with non-small cell lung cancer. Sequenced input: lung tumor tissue. This chain joins TRBV11-3 and TRBJ2-2; TRBD2, the table's D call, was not compared with the DNA. The CDR3 reads CASGPNMRGGEQFY.